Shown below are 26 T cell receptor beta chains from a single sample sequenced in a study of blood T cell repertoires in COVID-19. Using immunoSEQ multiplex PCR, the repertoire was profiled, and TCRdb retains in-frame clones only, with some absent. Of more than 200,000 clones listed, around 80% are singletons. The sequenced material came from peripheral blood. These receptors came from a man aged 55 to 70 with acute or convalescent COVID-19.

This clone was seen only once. This CDR3 reads CASSPFNGNEQFF. The CDR3 DNA is TGTGCCAGCTCACCGTTTAACGGCAATGAGCAGTTCTTC. The chain links TRBV18 to TRBJ2-1; D not certain. Per the germline V gene, CDR1 is KGHSH and CDR2 is LQKENI. Trimming removed 3 bases at V and 6 bases at J, with 9 bases between. The CDR3 contains 13 residues.

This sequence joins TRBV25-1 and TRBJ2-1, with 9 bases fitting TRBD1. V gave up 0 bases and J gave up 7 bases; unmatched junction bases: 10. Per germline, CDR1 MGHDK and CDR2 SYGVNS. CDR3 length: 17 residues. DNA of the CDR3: TGTGCCAGCAGTGAATACCCCCGGGACAGGGTTGTAAATGAGCAGTTCTTC. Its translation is CASSEYPRDRVVNEQFF. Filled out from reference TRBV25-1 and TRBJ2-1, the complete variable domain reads EADIYQTPRYLVIGTGKKITLECSQTMGHDKMYWYQQDPGMELHLIHYSYGVNSTEKGDLSSESTVSRIRTEHFPLTLESARPSHTSQYLCASSEYPRDRVVNEQFFGPGTRLTVL.

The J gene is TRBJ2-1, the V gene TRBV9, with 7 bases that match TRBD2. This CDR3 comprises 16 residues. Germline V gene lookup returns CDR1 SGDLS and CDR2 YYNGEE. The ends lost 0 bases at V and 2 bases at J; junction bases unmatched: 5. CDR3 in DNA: TGTGCCAGCAGCGTAGCTGGGGGGAGGGCCTACAATGAGCAGTTCTTC. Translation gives CASSVAGGRAYNEQFF.

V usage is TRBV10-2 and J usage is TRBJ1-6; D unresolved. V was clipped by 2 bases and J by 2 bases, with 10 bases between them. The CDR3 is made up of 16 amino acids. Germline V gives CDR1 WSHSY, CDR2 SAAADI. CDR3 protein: CASSEGSGTYNSPLHF. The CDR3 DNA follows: TGCGCCAGCAGTGAGGGGAGCGGCACCTATAATTCACCCCTCCACTTT.

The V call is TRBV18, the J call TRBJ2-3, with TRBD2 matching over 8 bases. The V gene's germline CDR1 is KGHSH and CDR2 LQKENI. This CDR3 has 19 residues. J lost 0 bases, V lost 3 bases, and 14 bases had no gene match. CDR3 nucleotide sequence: TGTGCCAGCTCACCTCGTCGTGGAGCGGGGGCCCAGAGCACAGATACGCAGTATTTT. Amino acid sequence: CASSPRRGAGAQSTDTQYF. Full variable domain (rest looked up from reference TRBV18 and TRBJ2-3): NAGVMQNPRHLVRRRGQEARLRCSPMKGHSHVYWYRQLPEEGLKFMVYLQKENIIDESGMPKERFSAEFPKEGPSILRIQQVVRGDSAAYFCASSPRRGAGAQSTDTQYFGPGTRLTVL.

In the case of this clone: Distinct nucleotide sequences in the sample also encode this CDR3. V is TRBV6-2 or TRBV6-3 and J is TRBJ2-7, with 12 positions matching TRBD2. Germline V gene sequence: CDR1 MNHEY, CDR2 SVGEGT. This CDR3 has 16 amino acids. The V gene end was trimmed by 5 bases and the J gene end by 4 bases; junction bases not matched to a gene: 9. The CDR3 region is CASSPQLAGGTYEQYF. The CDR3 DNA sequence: TGTGCCAGCAGTCCCCAACTAGCGGGAGGAACTTACGAGCAGTACTTC.

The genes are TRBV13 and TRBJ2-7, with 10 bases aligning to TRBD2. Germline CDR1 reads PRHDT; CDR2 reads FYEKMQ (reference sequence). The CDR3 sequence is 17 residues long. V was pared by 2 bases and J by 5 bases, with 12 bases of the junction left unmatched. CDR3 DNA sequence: TGTGCCAGCAGCTTAAGCTTAGCGGGGGGCCGAAGTAACGAGCAGTACTTC. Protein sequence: CASSLSLAGGRSNEQYF.

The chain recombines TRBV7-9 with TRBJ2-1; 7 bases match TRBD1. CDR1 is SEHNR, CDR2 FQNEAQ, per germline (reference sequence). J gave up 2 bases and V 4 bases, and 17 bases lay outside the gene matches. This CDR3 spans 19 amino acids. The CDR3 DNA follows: TGTGCCAGCAGCTCACCTCCGGGACAGCATACTGGGACCTACAATGAGCAGTTCTTC. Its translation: CASSSPPGQHTGTYNEQFF.

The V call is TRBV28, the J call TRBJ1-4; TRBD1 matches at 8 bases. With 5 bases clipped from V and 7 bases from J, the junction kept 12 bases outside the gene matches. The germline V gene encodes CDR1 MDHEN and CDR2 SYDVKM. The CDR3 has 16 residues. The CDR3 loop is CASSAGGADSSEKLFF. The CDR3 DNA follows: TGTGCCAGCAGTGCAGGGGGCGCGGATTCTAGTGAAAAACTGTTTTTT.

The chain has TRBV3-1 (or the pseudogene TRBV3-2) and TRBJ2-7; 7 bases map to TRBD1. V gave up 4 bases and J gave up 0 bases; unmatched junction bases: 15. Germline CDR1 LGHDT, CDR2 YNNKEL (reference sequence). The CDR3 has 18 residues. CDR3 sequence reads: CASSPTHLIRDSSYEQYF. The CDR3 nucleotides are TGTGCCAGCAGCCCCACCCACCTCATCCGGGACAGCTCCTACGAGCAGTACTTC.

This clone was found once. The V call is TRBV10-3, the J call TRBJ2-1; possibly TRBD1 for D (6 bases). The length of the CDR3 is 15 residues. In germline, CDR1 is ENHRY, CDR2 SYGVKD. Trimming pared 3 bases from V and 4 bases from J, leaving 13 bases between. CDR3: CAISDSTGPYNEQFF. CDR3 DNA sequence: TGTGCCATCAGTGACAGCACAGGGCCATACAATGAGCAGTTCTTC.

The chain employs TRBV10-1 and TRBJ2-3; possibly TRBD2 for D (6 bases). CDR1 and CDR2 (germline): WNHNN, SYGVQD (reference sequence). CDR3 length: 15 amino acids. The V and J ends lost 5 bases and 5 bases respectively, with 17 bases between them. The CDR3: CASSTGSTTGDTQYF. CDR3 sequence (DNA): TGCGCCAGCAGTACCGGGAGTACGACGGGAGATACGCAGTATTTT.

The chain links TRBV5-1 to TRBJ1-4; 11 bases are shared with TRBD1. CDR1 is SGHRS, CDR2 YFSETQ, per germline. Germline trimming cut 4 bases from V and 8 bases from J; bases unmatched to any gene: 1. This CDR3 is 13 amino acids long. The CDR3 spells CASSGDRGEKLFF. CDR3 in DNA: TGCGCCAGCAGCGGGGACAGGGGGGAAAAACTGTTTTTT. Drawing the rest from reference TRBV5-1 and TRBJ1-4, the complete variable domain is KAGVTQTPRYLIKTRGQQVTLSCSPISGHRSVSWYQQTPGQGLQFLFEYFSETQRNKGNFPGRFSGRQFSNSRSEMNVSTLELGDSALYLCASSGDRGEKLFFGSGTQLSVL.

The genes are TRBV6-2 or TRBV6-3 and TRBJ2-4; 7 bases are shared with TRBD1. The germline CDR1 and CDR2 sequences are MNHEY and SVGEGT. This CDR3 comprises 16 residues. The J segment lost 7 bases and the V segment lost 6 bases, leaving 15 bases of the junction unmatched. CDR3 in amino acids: CASSLTHRQGLNIQYF. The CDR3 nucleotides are TGTGCCAGCAGCCTTACCCATCGACAGGGCCTCAACATTCAGTACTTC.

The CDR3 is CASSYRLYRLLTMYNSPLHF. Written as DNA, the CDR3 is TGTGCCAGCAGCTACCGCCTATATAGACTCCTCACCATGTATAATTCACCCCTCCACTTT. The chain carries TRBV7-3 and TRBJ1-6; D call uncertain. Germline CDR1 and CDR2: SGHTA and FQGTGA. The CDR3 length is 20 residues. The V and J ends lost 4 bases and 4 bases respectively, with 26 bases between them.

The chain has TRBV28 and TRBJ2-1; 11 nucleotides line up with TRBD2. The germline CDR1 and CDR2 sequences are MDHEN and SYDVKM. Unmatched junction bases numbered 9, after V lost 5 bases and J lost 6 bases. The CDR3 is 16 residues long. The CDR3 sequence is CASSPMGLAETNEQFF. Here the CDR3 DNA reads TGTGCCAGCAGTCCTATGGGACTAGCGGAAACCAATGAGCAGTTCTTC.

CDR3 sequence: CAWRMKQGNQPQHF. In nucleotides, the CDR3 is TGTGCCTGGAGGATGAAACAGGGGAATCAGCCCCAGCATTTT. J is TRBJ1-5 and V is TRBV30, with 7 nucleotides matching TRBD1. The germline gives CDR1 GTSNPN, CDR2 SVGIG (reference sequence). V was pared by 3 bases and J by 4 bases, with 6 bases of the junction left unmatched. The CDR3 covers 14 residues.

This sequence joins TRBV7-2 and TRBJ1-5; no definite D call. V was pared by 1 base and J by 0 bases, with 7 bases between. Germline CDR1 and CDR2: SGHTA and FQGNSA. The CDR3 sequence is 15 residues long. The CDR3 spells CASSLEWSSNQPQHF. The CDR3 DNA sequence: TGTGCCAGCAGCTTAGAGTGGAGTAGCAATCAGCCCCAGCATTTT.

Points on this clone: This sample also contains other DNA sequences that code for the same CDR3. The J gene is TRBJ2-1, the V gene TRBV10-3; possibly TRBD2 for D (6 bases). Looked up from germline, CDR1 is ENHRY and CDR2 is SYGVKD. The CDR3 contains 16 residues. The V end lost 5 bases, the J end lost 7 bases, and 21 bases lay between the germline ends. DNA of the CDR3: TGTGCCATCAGTTGGAATCCGCGGGGATATGATAATGAGCAGTTCTTC. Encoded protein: CAISWNPRGYDNEQFF.

DNA for the CDR3: TGTGCCAGCAGCCAAGGGACTAGCTACTCCTACGAGCAGTACTTC. Translating gives CASSQGTSYSYEQYF. The V call is TRBV3-1 (or the pseudogene TRBV3-2), the J call TRBJ2-7; TRBD2 agrees at 8 bases. The CDR3 is 15 amino acids. Germline CDR1 reads LGHDT; CDR2 reads YNNKEL (reference sequence). J gave up 0 bases and V 1 base, and 2 bases lay outside the gene matches.

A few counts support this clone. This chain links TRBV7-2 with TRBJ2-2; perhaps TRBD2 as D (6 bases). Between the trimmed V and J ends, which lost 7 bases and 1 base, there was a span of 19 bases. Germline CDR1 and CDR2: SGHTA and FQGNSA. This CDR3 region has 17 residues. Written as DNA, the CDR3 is TGTGCCAGCAACCGGGGGTTCGGCGCTGGGAACACCGGGGAGCTGTTTTTT. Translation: CASNRGFGAGNTGELFF.

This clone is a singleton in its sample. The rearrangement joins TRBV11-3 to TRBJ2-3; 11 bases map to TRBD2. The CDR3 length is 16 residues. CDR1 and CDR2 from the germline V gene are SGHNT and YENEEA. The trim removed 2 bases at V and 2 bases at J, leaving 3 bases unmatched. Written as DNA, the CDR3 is TGTGCCAGCAGCTTAACTAGCGGGGGTACCACAGATACGCAGTATTTT. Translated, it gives CASSLTSGGTTDTQYF. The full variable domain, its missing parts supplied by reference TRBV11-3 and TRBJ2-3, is EAGVVQSPRYKIIEKKQPVAFWCNPISGHNTLYWYLQNLGQGPELLIRYENEEAVDDSQLPKDRFSAERLKGVDSTLKIQPAELGDSAVYLCASSLTSGGTTDTQYFGPGTRLTVL.

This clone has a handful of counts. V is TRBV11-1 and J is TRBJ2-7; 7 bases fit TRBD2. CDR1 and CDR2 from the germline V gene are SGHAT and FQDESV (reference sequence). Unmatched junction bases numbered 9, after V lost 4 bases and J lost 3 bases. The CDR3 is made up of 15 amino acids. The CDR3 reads CASSSRDYLHYEQYF. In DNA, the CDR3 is TGTGCCAGCAGCTCCCGGGACTACCTTCACTACGAGCAGTACTTC.

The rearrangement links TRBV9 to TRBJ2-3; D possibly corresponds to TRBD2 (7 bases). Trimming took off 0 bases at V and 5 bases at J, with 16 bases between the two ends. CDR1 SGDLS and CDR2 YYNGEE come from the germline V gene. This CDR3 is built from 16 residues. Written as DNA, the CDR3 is TGTGCCAGCAGCGTAGACGGGGGGCCCCTCGGAGATACGCAGTATTTT. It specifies CASSVDGGPLGDTQYF. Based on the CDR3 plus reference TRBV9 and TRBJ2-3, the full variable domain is DSGVTQTPKHLITATGQRVTLRCSPRSGDLSVYWYQQSLDQGLQFLIQYYNGEERAKGNILERFSAQQFPDLHSELNLSSLELGDSALYFCASSVDGGPLGDTQYFGPGTRLTVL.

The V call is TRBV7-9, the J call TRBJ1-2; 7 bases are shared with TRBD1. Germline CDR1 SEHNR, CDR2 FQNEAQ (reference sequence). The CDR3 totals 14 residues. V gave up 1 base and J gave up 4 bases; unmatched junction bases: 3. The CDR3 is CASSLGDRRYGYTF. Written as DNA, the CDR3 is TGTGCCAGCAGCTTAGGGGACAGACGCTATGGCTACACCTTC.

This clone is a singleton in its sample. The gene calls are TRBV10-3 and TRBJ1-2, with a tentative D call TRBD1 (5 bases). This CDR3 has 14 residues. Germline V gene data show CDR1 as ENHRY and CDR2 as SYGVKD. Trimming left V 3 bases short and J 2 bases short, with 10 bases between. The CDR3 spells CAISDRADNYGYTF. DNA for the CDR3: TGTGCCATCAGTGACAGGGCTGACAACTATGGCTACACCTTC.